This is a list of T cell receptor beta chains from one sample in a study of regulatory T cells in long-lasting Graves disease. Each CDR3 protein is one row after TCRdb ran MiXCR on the multiplex PCR reads. The top ten clones hold around a quarter of a sample with around 480,000 distinct CDR3 sequences, about 16% of them seen once. This sample was also put to use in a study of T cells in Graves' hyperthyroidism and ophthalmopathy.

The sample consisted of peripheral blood mononuclear cells (PBMCs), taken at new diagnosis, from a patient treated with antithyroid drugs. All receptors derive from a woman aged 40-60 years with Graves disease. The CDR3 runs from the conserved cysteine through the conserved F or W. The D gene is left open where the match is weak. Clone size is stated in some rows and not others, as once, few, many or a class when expanded.

v_gene	d_gene	j_gene	abundance	CDR3aa	CDR3nt
TRBV7-2	.	TRBJ2-3	many	CASSPRLVADTQYF	TGTGCCAGCAGCCCCCGTTTGGTAGCAGATACGCAGTATTTT
TRBV20-1	.	TRBJ1-2	few	CSAHRELGGYTF	TGCAGTGCTCACAGGGAATTGGGTGGCTACACCTTC
TRBV27	TRBD1	TRBJ1-5	many	CASSTQGGRQPQHF	TGTGCCAGCAGTACACAGGGGGGAAGGCAGCCCCAGCATTTT
TRBV12-3/TRBV12-4	TRBD1	TRBJ1-6	.	CASSPRTGPNSPLHF	TGTGCCAGCAGTCCCCGGACAGGGCCAAATTCACCCCTCCACTTT
TRBV11-2	.	TRBJ2-7	many	CASSSQDGTYEQYF	TGTGCCAGCAGCTCCCAGGACGGGACCTACGAGCAGTACTTC
TRBV7-9	TRBD1	TRBJ1-4	.	CASSPTGQVYNEKLFF	TGTGCCAGCAGCCCCACCGGACAGGTCTATAATGAAAAACTGTTTTTT
TRBV30	.	TRBJ1-3	.	CAWSAGYSGNTIYF	TGTGCCTGGAGTGCGGGTTACTCTGGAAACACCATATATTTT
TRBV3-1	TRBD1	TRBJ2-7	few	CASSRQGQGAGEQYF	TGTGCCAGCAGCCGCCAGGGGCAGGGGGCTGGCGAGCAGTACTTC
TRBV2	.	TRBJ1-2	few	CASSEKYFIRRNGYTF	TGTGCCAGCAGTGAAAAGTATTTTATACGTCGCAATGGCTACACCTTC
TRBV28	.	TRBJ2-7	many	CASRSGNPTSYF	TGTGCCAGCAGAAGCGGAAACCCAACGAGTTACTTC
TRBV11-1	.	TRBJ1-1	many	CASHTPGSNEAFF	TGTGCCAGCCACACCCCAGGGTCGAATGAAGCTTTCTTT
TRBV12-3/TRBV12-4	.	TRBJ1-4	many	CASSFNNHGGEKLFF	TGTGCCAGCAGTTTCAATAACCACGGGGGTGAAAAACTGTTTTTT
TRBV7-9	.	TRBJ2-7	.	CASSLRGGADEQYF	TGTGCCAGCAGCCTTAGGGGGGGCGCGGACGAGCAGTACTTC
TRBV28	TRBD1	TRBJ1-4	many	CASSKGTEATNEKLFF	TGTGCCAGCAGCAAAGGGACAGAAGCAACTAATGAAAAACTGTTTTTT
TRBV27	.	TRBJ1-4	many	CASSLWGRENEKLFF	TGTGCCAGCAGTTTATGGGGCAGGGAGAATGAAAAACTGTTTTTT
TRBV15	.	TRBJ2-2	.	CATSREGALTGELFF	TGTGCCACCAGCAGAGAGGGGGCCCTGACCGGGGAGCTGTTTTTT
TRBV18	.	TRBJ1-6	few	CASSPVERRGGSPLHF	TGTGCCAGCTCACCAGTGGAGAGGAGGGGAGGGTCACCCCTCCACTTT
TRBV5-1	.	TRBJ2-3	many	CASTATLASTDTQYF	TGCGCCAGCACTGCGACCCTAGCCAGCACAGATACGCAGTATTTT
TRBV12-3/TRBV12-4	.	TRBJ1-2	few	CASSPRPPQGGYGYTF	TGTGCCAGCAGTCCCCGCCCGCCGCAGGGCGGGTATGGCTACACCTTC
TRBV19	.	TRBJ1-1	many	CASSILDGNTEAFF	TGTGCCAGTAGTATACTGGACGGGAACACTGAAGCTTTCTTT
TRBV18	.	TRBJ2-7	many	CASSPRDGTDEQYF	TGTGCCAGCTCACCTCGGGACGGTACGGACGAGCAGTACTTC
TRBV7-2	.	TRBJ1-5	many	CASSPDGQLPQHF	TGTGCCAGCAGCCCCGATGGCCAGTTGCCCCAGCATTTT
TRBV6-1	.	TRBJ2-5	few	CASSEVASVETQYF	TGTGCCAGCAGTGAAGTTGCTTCTGTGGAGACCCAGTACTTC
TRBV6-1	TRBD1	TRBJ1-1	few	CASSEFPTGSVRSTEAFF	TGTGCCAGCAGTGAATTCCCGACAGGGTCAGTTCGGAGCACTGAAGCTTTCTTT
TRBV20-1	TRBD2	TRBJ2-5	many	CSAIRTSGGIGQYF	TGCAGTGCTATCAGGACTAGCGGGGGGATTGGGCAGTACTTC
TRBV7-2	.	TRBJ2-7	many	CASSPGAGVYEQYF	TGTGCCAGCAGCCCGGGCGCAGGGGTCTACGAGCAGTACTTC
TRBV20-1	.	TRBJ2-5	many	CSARDPESVQETQYF	TGCAGTGCTAGGGACCCTGAAAGTGTTCAAGAGACCCAGTACTTC
TRBV18	TRBD1	TRBJ2-2	.	CASSLQGATNTGELFF	TGTGCCAGCTCACTGCAGGGGGCCACGAACACCGGGGAGCTGTTTTTT
TRBV20-1	.	TRBJ1-1	many	CSARSDTEAFF	TGCAGTGCTAGATCTGACACTGAAGCTTTCTTT
TRBV4-1	.	TRBJ1-2	few	CASSQVSRGIYGYTF	TGCGCCAGCAGCCAAGTGAGTCGGGGGATCTATGGCTACACCTTC
TRBV3-1	.	TRBJ2-1	many	CASSPSLAPSYNEQFF	TGTGCCAGCAGCCCCTCTCTAGCGCCCTCCTACAATGAGCAGTTCTTC
TRBV4-1	.	TRBJ1-2	many	CASSQEPETPSYGYTF	TGCGCCAGCAGCCAGGAACCGGAGACGCCATCCTACGGCTACACCTTC
TRBV6-1	TRBD1	TRBJ2-6	once	CASRLTGVKSSGANVLTF	TGTGCCAGCAGATTGACAGGGGTCAAAAGCTCTGGGGCCAACGTCCTGACTTTC
TRBV19	.	TRBJ2-2	few	CASSIGAETGELFF	TGTGCCAGTAGTATCGGGGCGGAGACCGGGGAGCTGTTTTTT
TRBV5-1	.	TRBJ2-3	few	CASTSLLGDTQYF	TGCGCCAGCACCTCCCTCCTGGGAGATACGCAGTATTTT
TRBV28	TRBD1	TRBJ2-1	many	CASSTGTGDEQFF	TGTGCCAGCAGCACTGGGACAGGCGATGAGCAGTTCTTC
TRBV29-1	.	TRBJ1-4	.	CSVGAPNEKLFF	TGCAGCGTCGGGGCCCCTAATGAAAAACTGTTTTTT
TRBV20-1	.	TRBJ2-7	few	CSARDQLFKPEQYF	TGCAGTGCTAGAGATCAACTTTTCAAACCCGAGCAGTACTTC
TRBV12-3/TRBV12-4	TRBD1	TRBJ2-7	many	CASSPDRDRGPFNYEQYF	TGTGCCAGCAGCCCGGACCGGGACAGGGGACCCTTTAACTACGAGCAGTACTTC
TRBV20-1	TRBD1	TRBJ2-7	many	CSAIQGGSYEQYF	TGCAGTGCTATACAGGGGGGATCCTACGAGCAGTACTTC
TRBV12-3/TRBV12-4	TRBD1	TRBJ2-5	many	CASSPTGTEETQYF	TGTGCCAGCAGTCCAACGGGGACAGAAGAGACCCAGTACTTC
TRBV30	TRBD2	TRBJ2-1	many	CAWSSPSGRDGQFF	TGTGCCTGGAGTTCACCTAGCGGGAGGGACGGGCAGTTCTTC
TRBV11-1	.	TRBJ2-7	many	CASKLWGERNEQYF	TGTGCCAGCAAATTATGGGGCGAAAGGAACGAGCAGTACTTC
TRBV4-1	TRBD1	TRBJ2-7	.	CASSHPPGQGTYEQYF	TGCGCCAGCAGCCACCCCCCGGGACAGGGAACCTACGAGCAGTACTTC
TRBV7-9	.	TRBJ2-7	.	CASTNDGAEQYF	TGTGCCAGCACCAACGATGGGGCCGAGCAGTACTTC
TRBV20-1	.	TRBJ2-7	many	CSARDVQGTTYEQYF	TGCAGTGCTAGAGATGTACAGGGTACCACCTACGAGCAGTACTTC
TRBV20-1	TRBD2	TRBJ2-3	many	CSAPDGTSLAPDTQYF	TGCAGTGCCCCGGATGGGACTAGCTTGGCCCCAGATACGCAGTATTTT
TRBV5-5	.	TRBJ1-1	.	CASSLELGNTEAFF	TGTGCCAGCAGCTTGGAACTGGGAAACACTGAAGCTTTCTTT
TRBV6-1	.	TRBJ1-4	.	CASSAMGPRGEKLFF	TGTGCCAGCAGTGCCATGGGACCTAGGGGTGAAAAACTGTTTTTT
TRBV6-1	TRBD1	TRBJ1-5	many	CASTKFIGQGGNQPQHF	TGTGCCAGCACTAAATTCATTGGACAGGGAGGCAATCAGCCCCAGCATTTT
TRBV15	.	TRBJ2-7	few	CATSRGWGTSSYEQYF	TGTGCCACCAGCAGAGGGTGGGGGACATCCTCCTACGAGCAGTACTTC
TRBV7-2	.	TRBJ2-7	few	CASSLGRQRPYEQYF	TGTGCCAGCAGCTTAGGTCGACAGCGTCCCTACGAGCAGTACTTC
TRBV12-3/TRBV12-4	.	TRBJ2-2	.	CASSFSGTGGELFF	TGTGCCAGCAGTTTCTCCGGCACCGGCGGGGAGCTGTTTTTT
TRBV6-1	.	TRBJ1-1	many	CASSVAWSPEAFF	TGTGCCAGCAGCGTGGCCTGGTCCCCTGAAGCTTTCTTT
TRBV13	TRBD2	TRBJ2-1	few	CASSLASGDPYNEQFF	TGTGCCAGCAGCTTAGCAAGCGGGGACCCCTACAATGAGCAGTTCTTC
TRBV9	.	TRBJ1-1	.	CASSDLLENTEAFF	TGTGCCAGCAGCGACCTGCTTGAGAACACTGAAGCTTTCTTT
TRBV10-3	.	TRBJ2-5	.	CAIGQGGSGQYF	TGTGCCATCGGTCAGGGTGGGAGTGGCCAGTACTTC
TRBV12-3/TRBV12-4	TRBD2	TRBJ2-1	.	CASSPGRGVAGAPYEQFF	TGCGCCAGCAGTCCCGGGAGGGGTGTAGCGGGGGCCCCCTATGAGCAGTTCTTC
TRBV11-2	.	TRBJ1-2	many	CASSVEAAANYGYTF	TGTGCCAGCAGCGTCGAGGCGGCAGCTAACTATGGCTACACCTTC
TRBV5-1	TRBD1	TRBJ2-1	many	CASSLEGGTGIRDNEQFF	TGCGCCAGCAGCTTGGAAGGGGGGACAGGCATAAGGGACAATGAGCAGTTCTTC